This entry concerns a single T cell receptor beta chain. Its antigen specificity is not known. Qualities for individual bases were not recorded, and no much larger clone is one base off. The data were taken from a study of blood T cell repertoires in COVID-19 (TCRdb year 2020). About the full investigation: Collaborator samples came from the United States, Italy and Spain and covered acute and convalescent phases of COVID-19. The prospective study material was composed of cDNA or gDNA derived from T cells, B-cell-depleted T cells, or PBMCs. Deeply sampled blood TCRbeta repertoires from subjects exposed to, actively infected with, or recovered from COVID-19 were included in the dataset. The repertoires were released in a freely available public database intended as a resource for research on the immune response to SARS-CoV-2. Samples were obtained from the ongoing ImmuneRACE study (first 160 participants) and from approximately 1,200 subjects provided by 6 global collaborators. The sample metadata nearly always contained a de-identified subject ID, COVID-19 status, age in years and sex. HLA class I and class II types, where available, came from metadata supplied by the sample provider rather than from assay-based typing. Overall results and qualifications from the work: The amount of clinical and demographic metadata varied by source and participant and was provided uncurated.

TCRbeta CDR3 regions were amplified from genomic DNA using the immunoSEQ Assay, a bias-controlled multiplex PCR. Regarding the original processing steps: Within the assay, amplification of reference gene primers was used to estimate how many nucleated cells each sample contained. Sequence reads were collapsed and filtered to measure the absolute abundance of every unique TCRbeta CDR3 rearrangement. For each sample, productive Simpson clonality was calculated by taking the square root of Simpson's diversity index across productive rearrangements. The immuneACCESS repertoire file appears here via TCRdb, limited to in-frame rearrangements. These files lack a portion of the clones; in checked studies, under half of the deficit traces to unresolved V genes, and the cause of the others is not known. That table furnishes V, J and clone size, whereas the DNA furnished D and trimming. This sample holds 200,000 to 250,000 clones; approximately 90% were observed only once. The ten largest clonotypes hold 2% to 3% of the sample.

V loses 4 bases of germline sequence and J loses 1 base, and the interval between the two ends is 7 bases. The CDR3 measures 13 amino acids from cysteine to phenylalanine. The retained sequence is limited to the CDR3, 39 bases, with the frame set at the first base. The germline V gene yields KGHSH for CDR1 and LQKENI for CDR2. At one collaborating source in Seattle, patients were enrolled during active infection and were followed longitudinally through the course of disease. Each collaborating institution followed its own protocols to collect whole blood in K2EDTA tubes. Collaborator samples were shipped for TCRbeta analysis as frozen whole blood, isolated PBMCs, or DNA extracted from either sample type.

The source material was peripheral blood. The TCR was taken from a man aged 25 to 40 with COVID-19, enrolled during active disease. Recombination connected TRBV18 to TRBJ1-1; the D gene is unclear. The encoded CDR3 is CASSRLRNTEAFF. The DNA is TGTGCCAGCTCACGACTCCGGAACACTGAAGCTTTCTTT.